This TCR beta chain was captured in a study of blood T cell repertoires in COVID-19. Across the whole study: Researchers got acute and convalescent COVID-19 samples from the United States, Italy and Spain. The cDNA or gDNA used as material had been derived from T cells, B-cell-depleted T cells, or PBMCs.

Original handling: Nucleated cell counts were estimated from reference gene primer amplification. Some clones are missing from TCRdb's copy, which holds only in-frame ones; the method was immunoSEQ multiplex PCR. Clonal size and the V and J genes are those of that table, whereas D and trimming came from the DNA. The top ten clones hold around 10% of a sample with 250,000 to 350,000 clones, about 88% of them seen once. Sequencing was performed on peripheral blood. The TCR sequence derives from a woman in her twenties or thirties with COVID-19, enrolled during active disease.

The CDR3 loop is CASSQLRQGGTEAFF. In DNA, the CDR3 is TGCGCCAGCAGCCAACTTAGACAGGGGGGCACTGAAGCTTTCTTT. V usage is TRBV4-3 and J usage is TRBJ1-1; 9 bases are shared with TRBD1. Germline V CDR1 and CDR2: LGHNA, YSLEER. This CDR3 is 15 amino acids long. V was clipped by 2 bases and J by 4 bases; unmatched bases: 5.